These 25 T cell receptor beta chains were all obtained from the same sample, sequenced in a study of cytomegalovirus exposure and HLA in healthy donors. Both 60 Vbeta primers and 13 Jbeta primers went into the PCR. Assay used: immunoSEQ multiplex PCR; TCRdb lists only in-frame clones, some missing. The repertoire includes some 140,000 clones, 66% of them detected once, and over 1.5% sits in the top ten. The sample consisted of PBMCs. The receptors derive from a human donor in good health.

The gene calls are TRBV9 and TRBJ2-7; D perhaps matches TRBD1 (6 bases). Trimming removed 5 bases from V and 5 bases from J, with 17 bases in between. The germline CDR1 and CDR2 sequences are SGDLS and YYNGEE. The CDR3 runs to 14 residues. The CDR3 protein is CASSRGQSYHEQYF. DNA of the CDR3: TGTGCCAGCAGTCGCGGACAGTCTTACCACGAGCAGTACTTC.

This clone has only one observation. V and J are TRBV12-5 and TRBJ1-2; D perhaps matches TRBD1 (6 bases). Trimming removed 7 bases at V and 4 bases at J, with 19 bases between. The CDR3 totals 15 residues. Germline values: CDR1 LGHNT, CDR2 FRNRAP. For the CDR3, the DNA is TGTGCTAGTGCCCTGACAGGCTCCGATGTCTATGGCTACACCTTC. Amino acids: CASALTGSDVYGYTF.

This clone was seen only a few times. The rearrangement joins TRBV5-8 to TRBJ1-1; D gene ambiguous. The germline V gene encodes CDR1 SGHTS and CDR2 YDEGEE. V gave up 2 bases and J gave up 1 base, with 12 bases separating them. The CDR3 is 15 residues long. CDR3 sequence (DNA): TGTGCCAGCAGCTTTGAGGGCTCCCCGAACACTGAAGCTTTCTTT. This sequence encodes CASSFEGSPNTEAFF.

This clone was recorded only once. The V call is TRBV18, the J call TRBJ2-4; 7 nucleotides match TRBD2. This CDR3 is built from 15 residues. V was pared by 3 bases and J by 5 bases, with 7 bases of the junction left unmatched. Germline CDR1 reads KGHSH; CDR2 reads LQKENI. The CDR3 reads CASSPGGLAENIQYF. The CDR3 DNA follows: TGTGCCAGCTCACCGGGCGGGCTAGCGGAAAACATTCAGTACTTC.

The CDR3 nucleotides read TGTGCCAGCAGCAACCTACGGACAGGGCACTGGGAGCAGTACTTC. As protein: CASSNLRTGHWEQYF. The chain combines TRBV5-6 with TRBJ2-7, with TRBD1 matching over 8 bases. V lost 4 bases and J lost 7; bases outside the gene matches: 13. Germline CDR1 is SGHDT and CDR2 is YYEEEE. The CDR3 covers 15 residues. Based on the CDR3 plus reference TRBV5-6 and TRBJ2-7, the full variable domain is DAGVTQSPTHLIKTRGQQVTLRCSPKSGHDTVSWYQQALGQGPQFIFQYYEEEERQRGNFPDRFSGHQFPNYSSELNVNALLLGDSALYLCASSNLRTGHWEQYFGPGTRLTVT.

This chain connects TRBV10-3 to TRBJ2-7; possibly TRBD2 for D (5 bases). The V gene lost 0 bases and the J gene lost 6 bases, with 12 bases spanning the gap. This CDR3 comprises 14 residues. CDR1 ENHRY and CDR2 SYGVKD come from the germline V gene. The CDR3 sequence is CAISESRGSGEQYF. As DNA, the CDR3 is TGTGCCATCAGTGAGTCCCGGGGATCTGGCGAGCAGTACTTC.

The gene calls are TRBV19 and TRBJ2-1; 11 nucleotides match TRBD2. V gave up 5 bases and J gave up 4 bases; unmatched junction bases: 4. Germline V gene sequence: CDR1 LNHDA, CDR2 SQIVND (reference sequence). This CDR3 has 15 residues. Here the CDR3 reads CASSSSGRTYNEQFF. The CDR3 nucleotides read TGTGCCAGTAGTTCTAGCGGGAGGACTTACAATGAGCAGTTCTTC.

V and J are TRBV19 and TRBJ2-1; TRBD2 agrees at 10 bases. V gave up 7 bases and J gave up 3 bases; unmatched junction bases: 12. This CDR3 contains 17 residues. In germline, CDR1 is LNHDA, CDR2 SQIVND (reference sequence). As DNA, the CDR3 is TGTGCCAGTATATACTCCCCTAGCGGGAGCTTCTACAATGAGCAGTTCTTC. It is translated as CASIYSPSGSFYNEQFF.

This sequence joins TRBV9 and TRBJ2-5, with 13 bases matching TRBD2. Germline values: CDR1 SGDLS, CDR2 YYNGEE. V was clipped by 0 bases and J by 5 bases; unmatched bases: 7. The CDR3 is 17 amino acids. In DNA form, the CDR3 reads TGTGCCAGCAGCGTAGCGGAGACTAGCGGGAGGCTGGAGACCCAGTACTTC. Protein sequence: CASSVAETSGRLETQYF.

In this sample, this clone turned up once. This chain uses TRBV27 with TRBJ2-2, with TRBD1 as a possible D gene (6 bases). In germline, CDR1 is MNHEY, CDR2 SMNVEV (reference sequence). CDR3 length: 19 amino acids. V lost 2 bases and J lost 6, with 25 bases in between. The chain's CDR3 is CASSLGLVAQTGLPGELFF. The CDR3 DNA reads as TGTGCCAGCAGTTTAGGACTTGTCGCACAAACAGGGTTGCCCGGGGAGCTGTTTTTT.

This CDR3 reads CAISGTANQPQHF. The CDR3 DNA sequence: TGTGCCATCAGTGGGACAGCTAATCAGCCCCAGCATTTT. The chain employs TRBV10-3 and TRBJ1-5; possibly TRBD1 for D (6 bases). The CDR3 spans 13 residues. Between the trimmed V and J ends, which lost 4 bases and 4 bases, there was a span of 8 bases. Germline-derived CDR1 and CDR2 are ENHRY and SYGVKD.

The V and J genes are TRBV5-1 and TRBJ2-3, with 11 bases lining up with TRBD2. The CDR3 is made up of 16 amino acids. CDR1 is SGHRS, CDR2 YFSETQ, per germline. Trimming removed 5 bases from V and 1 base from J; junction bases left unmatched: 6. CDR3 nucleotide sequence: TGCGCCAGCAGGACTAGCGGGACACCGGGCACAGATACGCAGTATTTT. As protein: CASRTSGTPGTDTQYF.

The V and J genes are TRBV7-9 and TRBJ2-7; the match to TRBD1 covers 8 bases. The germline V gene has CDR1 SEHNR and CDR2 FQNEAQ (reference sequence). The CDR3 is 15 residues long. The J segment lost 6 bases and the V segment lost 3 bases, leaving 10 bases of the junction unmatched. This CDR3 reads CASSFGQGTIGEQYF. The CDR3 DNA reads TGTGCCAGCAGCTTTGGACAGGGAACGATTGGCGAGCAGTACTTC.

The chain has TRBV19 and TRBJ2-2, with TRBD1 matching 7 bases. This CDR3 comprises 16 residues. In germline, CDR1 is LNHDA, CDR2 SQIVND (reference sequence). Losses at the gene ends were 3 bases for V and 2 bases for J; bases not matched to a gene: 6. The CDR3 coding sequence is TGTGCCAGTAGTATTGGTGGGACAGCAAACACCGGGGAGCTGTTTTTT. It is translated as CASSIGGTANTGELFF.

This clone was picked up a small number of times. The chain has TRBV2 and TRBJ1-4; D unresolved. V was clipped by 4 bases and J by 14 bases, with 11 bases between them. Germline V lookup: CDR1 SNHLY, CDR2 FYNNEI. The CDR3 is made up of 11 amino acids. The CDR3 coding sequence is TGTGCCAGCAGTGTTGGTAGCTGGCTGTTTTTT. Residues: CASSVGSWLFF.

The V call is TRBV19, the J call TRBJ1-5; TRBD1 aligns across 8 bases. Germline V gene sequence: CDR1 LNHDA, CDR2 SQIVND (reference sequence). With V trimmed by 6 bases and J by 3 bases, 7 bases remained unmatched. The CDR3 is 15 amino acids. The CDR3 nucleotides are TGTGCCAGTAGGGTGACAGGGGCCCACAATCAGCCCCAGCATTTT. The encoded protein is CASRVTGAHNQPQHF.

The rearrangement joins TRBV19 to TRBJ1-5; TRBD1 agrees at 9 bases. Germline-derived CDR1 and CDR2 are LNHDA and SQIVND (reference sequence). Losses at the gene ends were 0 bases for V and 7 bases for J; bases not matched to a gene: 7. The CDR3 is 16 residues long. The CDR3 region has the DNA TGTGCCAGTAGTATAGAAAGGGACAGGGCCCTACAGCCCCAGCATTTT. Amino acid sequence: CASSIERDRALQPQHF.

The J gene is TRBJ2-7, the V gene TRBV2; possible D gene TRBD1, 6 bases. The CDR3 is 16 residues long. The V end lost 10 bases, the J end lost 2 bases, and 24 bases lay between the germline ends. CDR1 SNHLY and CDR2 FYNNEI come from the germline V gene. The DNA of the CDR3 is TGTGCCACCATTGAGGATGACAGGATCGGAGCCTACGAGCAGTACTTC. Amino acid sequence: CATIEDDRIGAYEQYF.

This clone showed up just once. The V gene is TRBV7-9, the J gene TRBJ2-7, with 10 bases that match TRBD2. CDR1 is SEHNR, CDR2 FQNEAQ, per germline (reference sequence). The CDR3 length is 16 residues. The V segment lost 7 bases and the J segment 7 bases; nucleotides outside the gene matches: 16. The CDR3 bases are TGTGCCAGCACCGGAACAGCTAGCGGGAGAGCGAGAGAGCAGTACTTC. It is translated as CASTGTASGRAREQYF.

In this sample, this clone turned up once. This sequence joins TRBV4-1 and TRBJ2-1; D ambiguous. V was cut by 1 base and J by 12 bases, with 10 bases left in between. Per germline, CDR1 MGHRA and CDR2 YSYEKL. This CDR3 is built from 12 residues. CDR3 in amino acids: CASSQVNGGQFF. CDR3 DNA: TGCGCCAGCAGCCAAGTAAACGGCGGGCAGTTCTTC.

The rearrangement uses TRBV28 and TRBJ1-3; perhaps TRBD1 as D (6 bases). This CDR3 is 16 amino acids long. Germline V lookup: CDR1 MDHEN, CDR2 SYDVKM. Trimming took 9 bases from V and 4 from J, leaving 22 bases between them. The DNA for the CDR3 is TGTGCCAGTAAAGAGGGGGGGGGTAATTTAGGAAACACCATATATTTT. This sequence encodes CASKEGGGNLGNTIYF.

CDR3: CASSQHDLRESTDTQYF. In nucleotides, the CDR3 is TGCGCCAGCAGCCAACACGATCTACGGGAGAGCACAGATACGCAGTATTTT. J is TRBJ2-3 and V is TRBV4-1, with D maybe TRBD2 (6 bases). This CDR3 is 17 amino acids long. V gave up 2 bases and J gave up 0 bases, with 15 bases separating them. Germline V gene data show CDR1 as MGHRA and CDR2 as YSYEKL.

The chain carries TRBV10-3 and TRBJ1-2; D uncertain. Trimming cost V 3 bases and J 3 bases, with 14 bases left between them. The CDR3 is 15 amino acids. Per germline, CDR1 ENHRY and CDR2 SYGVKD. CDR3 residues: CAISDTSSFHYGYTF. The CDR3 DNA is TGTGCCATCAGTGATACAAGTTCCTTTCACTATGGCTACACCTTC.

In nucleotides, the CDR3 is TGTGCTAGTGTTATGCAGGGGGCGAGTGGCTACACCTTC. It specifies CASVMQGASGYTF. The genes are TRBV12-5 and TRBJ1-2, with 8 bases that match TRBD1. J lost 7 bases, V lost 7 bases, and 8 bases had no gene match. The CDR3 runs 13 residues. Germline-derived CDR1 and CDR2 are LGHNT and FRNRAP.

This clone was picked up one time. V usage is TRBV12-5 and J usage is TRBJ2-5; TRBD2 is a possible D gene (6 bases). CDR3 length equals 14 residues. CDR1 and CDR2 from the germline V gene are LGHNT and FRNRAP. Trimming cost V 7 bases and J 2 bases, with 14 bases left between them. The DNA for the CDR3 is TGTGCTAGTGCCCCTCAGGACTATCAAGAGACCCAGTACTTC. Its protein is CASAPQDYQETQYF.